Reported below is one T cell receptor beta chain. These data are taken from a study of blood T cell repertoires in COVID-19. Sequenced by immunoSEQ multiplex PCR; TCRdb stores in-frame clones only, minus some. The data contain fewer than 350,000 clones, approximately 91% of them singletons. The V and J ends lost 11 bases and 6 bases, in that order; junction bases with no gene match: 7. The CDR3 contains 12 residues. Germline V gene lookup returns CDR1 SNHLY and CDR2 FYNNEI. This clonotype was obtained from a woman in her 40s with acute COVID-19. The chain recombines TRBV2 with TRBJ1-1; TRBD1 matches 9 bases. Sequenced material: PBMCs or T cells enriched from blood (not recorded which). CDR3 DNA sequence: TGTGCCGGTGGACAGGGGCGGGCTGAAGCTTTCTTT. Its protein product is CAGGQGRAEAFF.